The next 21 T cell receptor beta chains were all read from a single sample in a study of cytomegalovirus exposure and HLA in healthy donors (dated by TCRdb to about 2017). Library preparation used the immunoSEQ multiplex PCR assay. For the multiplex PCR, a mixture combining 60 forward primers for TCR Vbeta segments and 13 reverse primers for TCR Jbeta segments was used. Not all clones reach the TCRdb copy of this immuneACCESS table, which keeps in-frame sequences only. Checked studies attribute under half of the gap to unresolved V genes and leave the rest unexplained. The sample table gives about 72,000 clones. Roughly an eighth of the sample comes from the top ten. Sequenced material: PBMCs. All receptors derive from a man aged 50 to 60 in good health and CMV-seropositive.

J is TRBJ2-1 and V is TRBV4-1, with 12 bases matching TRBD2. The CDR3 totals 17 residues. Germline lookup yields CDR1 MGHRA and CDR2 YSYEKL. The ends lost 4 bases at V and 9 bases at J; junction bases unmatched: 13. The CDR3 DNA reads as TGCGCCAGCAGCCCGACAGAGACTAGCGGGAGAGGACGTGAGCAGTTCTTC. This sequence encodes CASSPTETSGRGREQFF.

This chain uses TRBV11-2 with TRBJ1-2; the match to TRBD1 covers 11 bases. Germline V CDR1 and CDR2: SGHAT, FQNNGV. CDR3 length: 15 amino acids. V was clipped by 5 bases and J by 6 bases; unmatched bases: 8. The CDR3 here is CASSPGTGGGNGYTF. DNA of the CDR3: TGTGCCAGCAGCCCCGGGACAGGGGGTGGTAATGGCTACACCTTC.

The chain carries TRBV10-1 and TRBJ1-4; 7 positions agree with TRBD1. With 7 bases clipped from V and 6 bases from J, the junction kept 8 bases outside the gene matches. The CDR3 has 14 residues. CDR1 is WNHNN, CDR2 SYGVQD, per germline (reference sequence). The CDR3 reads CASNWGQTDEKLFF. CDR3 DNA: TGCGCCAGCAATTGGGGACAGACGGATGAAAAACTGTTTTTT.

This rearrangement joins TRBV29-1 to TRBJ2-5; 8 nucleotides agree with TRBD1. The CDR3 has 13 residues. Losses at the gene ends were 5 bases for V and 3 bases for J; bases not matched to a gene: 5. The V gene's germline CDR1 is SQVTM and CDR2 ANQGSEA. CDR3 nucleotides: TGCAGCGTTAAGACAGGGGACGAAGAGACCCAGTACTTC. Protein product: CSVKTGDEETQYF.

V is TRBV7-9 and J is TRBJ2-3; 7 bases map to TRBD1. The CDR3 covers 15 residues. Per germline, CDR1 SEHNR and CDR2 FQNEAQ (reference sequence). With 3 bases clipped from V and 2 bases from J, the junction kept 5 bases outside the gene matches. CDR3 in amino acids: CASSFEGADTDTQYF. The CDR3 nucleotides are TGTGCCAGCAGCTTTGAGGGGGCAGACACAGATACGCAGTATTTT.

The J gene is TRBJ1-1, the V gene TRBV19; D is ambiguous. Per germline, CDR1 LNHDA and CDR2 SQIVND (reference sequence). The CDR3 length is 14 residues. The V end was cut by 7 bases, the J end by 6 bases, with 18 bases between. The CDR3: CASTASIEKAEAFF. DNA for the CDR3: TGTGCCAGTACCGCTTCGATCGAGAAAGCTGAAGCTTTCTTT.

This chain joins TRBV19 and TRBJ2-2, with 10 bases matching TRBD2. Germline loops: CDR1 LNHDA, CDR2 SQIVND (reference sequence). CDR3 length equals 15 residues. V trimming: 6 bases; J trimming: 7 bases; junction bases outside the gene matches: 8. The CDR3 spells CASSAGTSEIGELFF. For the CDR3, the DNA is TGTGCCAGTAGCGCCGGGACTAGCGAAATCGGGGAGCTGTTTTTT.

The V gene is TRBV2, the J gene TRBJ1-4; 7 positions match TRBD1. The CDR3 contains 16 residues. The germline V gene encodes CDR1 SNHLY and CDR2 FYNNEI. The V gene end was trimmed by 7 bases and the J gene end by 0 bases; junction bases not matched to a gene: 8. The CDR3 sequence: CASNRGPFATNEKLFF. The CDR3, as DNA: TGTGCCAGCAACAGGGGCCCCTTTGCAACTAATGAAAAACTGTTTTTT.

The chain recombines TRBV7-8 with TRBJ1-5; 10 bases align to TRBD1. After removal of 0 bases from V and 2 bases from J, the junction contained 10 bases not matched to a gene. The germline V gene encodes CDR1 SGHVS and CDR2 FQNEAQ. The CDR3 contains 19 residues. CDR3 loop: CASSLAPTGGARGNQPQHF. CDR3 DNA sequence: TGTGCCAGCAGCTTAGCTCCGACAGGGGGCGCCAGGGGCAATCAGCCCCAGCATTTT.

A word on this clone: At one end the junction does not follow the germline gene, possibly because of a read error. J is TRBJ1-2 and V is TRBV10-3; 8 positions match TRBD1. The CDR3 has 9 residues. Germline V CDR1 and CDR2: ENHRY, SYGVKD. The CDR3 sequence: CAIGQGPYF. DNA for the CDR3: TGTGCCATTGGACAGGGACCCTACTTC.

This clone is medium-sized by frequency. The chain joins TRBV6-4 to TRBJ1-2, with D perhaps matching TRBD1 (6 bases). Trimming took off 2 bases at V and 8 bases at J, with 18 bases between the two ends. Germline CDR1 is MRHNA and CDR2 is SNTAGT. This CDR3 region has 15 residues. The CDR3 protein is CASSDTPQGLGGYTF. The CDR3 nucleotides read TGTGCCAGCAGTGACACACCACAGGGTCTCGGCGGCTACACCTTC.

This chain links TRBV5-4 with TRBJ1-5; D remains unclear. CDR3 size: 15 residues. V dropped 2 bases and J dropped 2 bases, with 11 bases sitting between them. CDR1 is SGHNT, CDR2 YYREEE, per germline (reference sequence). CDR3 bases: TGTGCCAGCAGCTTCGGCGGGATGGGCAATCAGCCCCAGCATTTT. Amino acid sequence: CASSFGGMGNQPQHF.

The chain is built from TRBV7-2 and TRBJ2-7, with no clear D. The CDR3 has 15 amino acids. V lost 5 bases, J lost 0 bases, and 14 bases lay in between. The germline V gene has CDR1 SGHTA and CDR2 FQGNSA. Written as DNA, the CDR3 is TGTGCCAGCAGCCTAATGAGGCGGAACTCCTACGAGCAGTACTTC. Protein sequence: CASSLMRRNSYEQYF.

The chain couples TRBV19 to TRBJ1-5; no clear D gene. Deletions cut 0 bases from V and 6 bases from J, with 9 bases between. Germline assignment: CDR1 LNHDA and CDR2 SQIVND (reference sequence). This CDR3 comprises 14 residues. CDR3 amino acids: CASSIDTAVQPQHF. The CDR3 DNA is TGTGCCAGTAGTATAGATACAGCAGTTCAGCCCCAGCATTTT.

The V call is TRBV5-1, the J call TRBJ1-2; 10 bases match TRBD1. Germline loops: CDR1 SGHRS, CDR2 YFSETQ. This CDR3 spans 16 amino acids. V gave up 1 base and J gave up 6 bases; unmatched junction bases: 9. CDR3 sequence (DNA): TGCGCCAGCAGCTTGTCGGGACAGGGGAGTAGAAATGGCTACACCTTC. Protein sequence: CASSLSGQGSRNGYTF.

The gene calls are TRBV5-4 and TRBJ2-5; D remains ambiguous. Germline values: CDR1 SGHNT, CDR2 YYREEE (reference sequence). V was pared by 0 bases and J by 2 bases, with 11 bases between. This CDR3 comprises 15 residues. CDR3 residues: CASSLARDSQETQYF. The CDR3 region has the DNA TGTGCCAGCAGCTTGGCCAGAGACTCTCAAGAGACCCAGTACTTC.

The V call is TRBV28, the J call TRBJ1-5; D is possibly TRBD1 (6 bases). V was shortened by 5 bases and J by 7 bases, with 18 bases between the two germline ends. Germline-derived CDR1 and CDR2 are MDHEN and SYDVKM. This CDR3 has 15 residues. In nucleotides, the CDR3 is TGTGCCAGCAGTCTTGGTCCCGGGAGGGGGCAGCCCCAGCATTTT. Its translation is CASSLGPGRGQPQHF.

The gene calls are TRBV7-8 and TRBJ1-4; D not certain. The CDR3 loop spans 16 amino acids. Germline assignment: CDR1 SGHVS and CDR2 FQNEAQ. Trimming left V 0 bases short and J 1 base short, with 9 bases between. Written as DNA, the CDR3 is TGTGCCAGCAGCTTAGCGCTGCGGGGAACTAATGAAAAACTGTTTTTT. This codes for CASSLALRGTNEKLFF.

V is TRBV7-9 and J is TRBJ1-1; D ambiguous. The germline V and J ends were trimmed by 0 bases and 0 bases, with 8 bases remaining between them. The CDR3 is 15 amino acids. Per germline, CDR1 SEHNR and CDR2 FQNEAQ (reference sequence). DNA for the CDR3: TGTGCCAGCAGCTTAGCGAGGCGGTTGAACACTGAAGCTTTCTTT. It is translated as CASSLARRLNTEAFF.

The chain employs TRBV19 and TRBJ1-2; D not resolved. In germline, CDR1 is LNHDA, CDR2 SQIVND (reference sequence). Trimming removed 0 bases from V and 6 bases from J, with 8 bases in between. CDR3 length equals 13 residues. CDR3 sequence reads: CASSIEGRDGYTF. The DNA of the CDR3 is TGTGCCAGTAGTATAGAGGGGAGGGATGGCTACACCTTC.

This chain connects TRBV7-9 to TRBJ1-2; D gene unclear. The V end lost 0 bases, the J end lost 2 bases, and 10 bases lay between the germline ends. The CDR3 has 15 residues. Germline V gene lookup returns CDR1 SEHNR and CDR2 FQNEAQ (reference sequence). CDR3 coding DNA: TGTGCCAGCAGCTTAGCGCTTCGAGTCAACTATGGCTACACCTTC. It translates to CASSLALRVNYGYTF.